Below are 11 T cell receptor beta chains sequenced from a single sample in a study of blood T cell repertoires in COVID-19. Clones were read by immunoSEQ multiplex PCR, and TCRdb kept only the in-frame ones, dropping some. Counted here are 19,000 or so clones, around 89% occurring once; the ten biggest clones make up under 20%. The source material was peripheral blood. Receptors originate from a man between 65 and 79 years old with active COVID-19.

This chain uses TRBV5-3 with TRBJ1-2; 8 nucleotides line up with TRBD1. TRBV5-3 is an ORF, with its function uncertain. The length of the CDR3 is 17 residues. J lost 3 bases, V lost 2 bases, and 12 bases had no gene match. This CDR3 reads CARSLPRGQGADYGYTF. DNA for the CDR3: TGTGCCAGAAGCTTACCCCGGGGTCAGGGGGCGGACTATGGCTACACCTTC.

The chain uses TRBV19 and TRBJ1-2; no clear D gene. Germline CDR1 is LNHDA and CDR2 is SQIVND (reference sequence). The ends were cut back, 4 bases at V and 5 bases at J, with 8 bases in the middle. CDR3 length equals 12 residues. The CDR3 DNA reads as TGTGCCAGTAGTACTACCCCTTATGGCTACACCTTC. This translates into CASSTTPYGYTF.

V is TRBV27 and J is TRBJ2-3; the D gene is possibly TRBD1 (6 bases). The CDR3 is 14 residues long. Germline CDR1 MNHEY, CDR2 SMNVEV (reference sequence). V lost 6 bases, J lost 5 bases, and 15 bases lay in between. CDR3 residues: CASRPRGREDTQYF. DNA of the CDR3: TGTGCCAGCAGGCCCAGGGGCAGGGAAGATACGCAGTATTTT.

The chain links TRBV11-2 to TRBJ2-1, with TRBD2 identical over 13 bases. This CDR3 comprises 17 residues. Germline CDR1 SGHAT, CDR2 FQNNGV. Unmatched junction bases numbered 8, after V lost 3 bases and J lost 6 bases. The CDR3 reads CASSLDRGLAGLNEQFF. The CDR3, as DNA: TGTGCCAGCAGCTTGGATCGGGGACTAGCGGGACTCAATGAGCAGTTCTTC.

V and J are TRBV11-3 and TRBJ2-7, with a possible D match to TRBD1 (6 bases). The V end was cut by 5 bases, the J end by 6 bases, with 14 bases between. This CDR3 contains 13 residues. Germline CDR1 reads SGHNT; CDR2 reads YENEEA. The DNA for the CDR3 is TGTGCCAGCAGCGACAGGACGGCAGGCGAGCAGTACTTC. Residues: CASSDRTAGEQYF.

This chain uses TRBV2 with TRBJ1-2, with a possible D match to TRBD1 (6 bases). The V gene lost 1 base and the J gene lost 6 bases, with 12 bases spanning the gap. The germline CDR1 and CDR2 sequences are SNHLY and FYNNEI. CDR3 length: 14 residues. The CDR3 DNA is TGTGCCAGCAGTGAAGTTAAGGCAGGGGATGGCTACACCTTC. Translation gives CASSEVKAGDGYTF.

This clone was detected once. This sequence joins TRBV20-1 and TRBJ1-2, with TRBD1 matching over 7 bases. Germline loops: CDR1 DFQATT, CDR2 SNEGSKA (reference sequence). V gave up 5 bases and J gave up 6 bases; unmatched junction bases: 0. The CDR3 contains 10 residues. Here the CDR3 DNA reads TGCAGTGCTGGGACAGATGGCTACACCTTC. Translating it yields CSAGTDGYTF.

The CDR3, as DNA: TGCAGCGCCTACAGGATGAACACTGAAGCTTTCTTT. Translated: CSAYRMNTEAFF. The chain uses TRBV29-1 and TRBJ1-1, with D tentatively TRBD1 (5 bases). Looked up from germline, CDR1 is SQVTM and CDR2 is ANQGSEA. The V end was cut by 7 bases, the J end by 0 bases, with 9 bases between. The CDR3 has 12 amino acids.

This chain uses TRBV5-1 with TRBJ1-4; D gene uncertain. This CDR3 region has 14 residues. Between the trimmed V and J ends, which lost 1 base and 6 bases, there was a span of 10 bases. Per germline, CDR1 SGHRS and CDR2 YFSETQ. The CDR3 loop reads CASSLLGGDEKLFF. The CDR3 nucleotides read TGCGCCAGCAGCTTGCTGGGCGGGGATGAAAAACTGTTTTTT.

This chain links TRBV5-1 with TRBJ1-2, with TRBD1 as a possible D gene (6 bases). Between the trimmed V and J ends, which lost 4 bases and 8 bases, there was a span of 15 bases. This CDR3 is built from 13 residues. Germline CDR1 and CDR2: SGHRS and YFSETQ. CDR3 coding DNA: TGCGCCAGCAGCGTCATTCCGGGACAAGGCTACACCTTC. Encoded protein: CASSVIPGQGYTF.

The rearrangement links TRBV5-6 to TRBJ1-2, with 7 bases that match TRBD1. Trimming cost V 3 bases and J 4 bases; bases outside gene matches: 9. The V gene's germline CDR1 is SGHDT and CDR2 YYEEEE. The CDR3 loop spans 15 amino acids. Here the CDR3 reads CASSSGDSPSYGYTF. The CDR3, as DNA: TGTGCCAGCAGCTCGGGGGACAGCCCAAGCTATGGCTACACCTTC. Based on the CDR3 plus reference TRBV5-6 and TRBJ1-2, the full variable domain is DAGVTQSPTHLIKTRGQQVTLRCSPKSGHDTVSWYQQALGQGPQFIFQYYEEEERQRGNFPDRFSGHQFPNYSSELNVNALLLGDSALYLCASSSGDSPSYGYTFGSGTRLTVV.